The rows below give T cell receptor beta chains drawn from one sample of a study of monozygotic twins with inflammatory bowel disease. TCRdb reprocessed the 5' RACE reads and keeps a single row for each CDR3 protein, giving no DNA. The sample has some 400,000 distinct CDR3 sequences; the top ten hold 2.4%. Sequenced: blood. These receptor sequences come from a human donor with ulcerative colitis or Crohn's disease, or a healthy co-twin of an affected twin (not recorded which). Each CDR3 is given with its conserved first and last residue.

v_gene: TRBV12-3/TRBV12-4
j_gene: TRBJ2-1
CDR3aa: CASSLRGRMGEQFF

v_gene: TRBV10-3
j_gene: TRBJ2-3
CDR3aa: CAIRGLVASGAPDTQYF

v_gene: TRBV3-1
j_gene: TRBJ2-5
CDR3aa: CASSQRYRGGGQETQYF

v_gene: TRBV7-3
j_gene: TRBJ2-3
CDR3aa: CASSLSGFGDTQYF

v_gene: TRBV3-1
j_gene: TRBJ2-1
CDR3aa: CASSQGSGSTHEQFF

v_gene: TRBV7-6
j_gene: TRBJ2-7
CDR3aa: CASSPTGLAYEQYF

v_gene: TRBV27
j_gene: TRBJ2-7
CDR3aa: CASSRLAGGYYEQYF

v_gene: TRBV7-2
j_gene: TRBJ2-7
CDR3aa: CASSLVAITYEQYF

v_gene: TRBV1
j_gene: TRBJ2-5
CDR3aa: CTSSQEKQQETQYF

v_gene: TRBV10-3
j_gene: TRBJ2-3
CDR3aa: CASRGQGDTQYF

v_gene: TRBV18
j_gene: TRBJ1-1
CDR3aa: CASSRGTDTEAFF

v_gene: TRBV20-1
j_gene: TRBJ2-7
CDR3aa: CSATYGNSYEQYF

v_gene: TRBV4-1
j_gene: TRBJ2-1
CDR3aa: CASSQTKVNYNEQFF

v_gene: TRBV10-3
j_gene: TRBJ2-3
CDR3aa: CASSSSGDTDTQYF

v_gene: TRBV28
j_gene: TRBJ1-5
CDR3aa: CASSPFGGQPQHF

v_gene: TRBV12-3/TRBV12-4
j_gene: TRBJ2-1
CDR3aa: CASSLRGGSYNEQFF

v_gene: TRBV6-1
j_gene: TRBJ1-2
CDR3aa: CASSDVWGRGGQGYTF

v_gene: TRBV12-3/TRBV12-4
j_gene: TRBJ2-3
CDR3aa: CASSFNPPRDRGTDTQYF

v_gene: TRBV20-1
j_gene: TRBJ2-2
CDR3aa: CSAPTGPGELFF

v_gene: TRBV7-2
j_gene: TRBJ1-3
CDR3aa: CASSQRTSSENTIYF

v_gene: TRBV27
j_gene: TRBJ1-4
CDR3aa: CASRPRGEKLFF

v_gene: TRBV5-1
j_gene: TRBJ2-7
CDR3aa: CASSLSGGLAGLEQYF

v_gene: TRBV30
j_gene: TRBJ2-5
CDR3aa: CAWSVQAGKETQYF

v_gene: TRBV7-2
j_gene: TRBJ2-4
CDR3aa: CASSLRRGNIQYF

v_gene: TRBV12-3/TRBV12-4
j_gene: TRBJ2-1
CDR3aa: CASSLVAVFVDEQFF

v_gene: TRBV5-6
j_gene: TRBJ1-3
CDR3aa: CASSFLIRTGGEGNTIYF

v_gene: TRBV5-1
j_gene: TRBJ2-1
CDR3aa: CASSPGETEQFF

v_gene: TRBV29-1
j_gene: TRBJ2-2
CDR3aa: CSVGTGGFTGELFF

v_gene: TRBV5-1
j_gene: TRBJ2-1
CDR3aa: CASSLALAGGLDEQFF

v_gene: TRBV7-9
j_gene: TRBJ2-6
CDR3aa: CASSPTLMGGANILTF

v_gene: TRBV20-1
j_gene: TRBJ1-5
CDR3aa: CSASNPLRTGEDQPQHF

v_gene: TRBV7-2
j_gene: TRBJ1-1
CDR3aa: CASSSAQGANTEAFF

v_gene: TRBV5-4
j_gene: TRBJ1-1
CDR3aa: CASSSRGRGNTEAFF

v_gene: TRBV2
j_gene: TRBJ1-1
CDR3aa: CASTLSGGEAEAFF

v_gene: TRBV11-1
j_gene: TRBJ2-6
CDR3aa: CASSLGLRRQGPSGANVLTF

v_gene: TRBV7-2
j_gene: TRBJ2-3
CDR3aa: CASSFRDTYTDTQYF

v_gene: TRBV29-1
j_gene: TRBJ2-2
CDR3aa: CSVARDTGELFF

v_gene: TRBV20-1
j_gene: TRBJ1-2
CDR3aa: CSARTGGKNYGYTF

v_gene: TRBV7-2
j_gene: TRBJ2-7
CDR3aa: CASLSHREQYF

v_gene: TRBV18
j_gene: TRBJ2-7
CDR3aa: CASSPTSGSIHEQYF

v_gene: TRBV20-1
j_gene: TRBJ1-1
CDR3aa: CSAAGGRVAEAFF

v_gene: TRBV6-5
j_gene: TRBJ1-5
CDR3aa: CASSQNKNQPQHF

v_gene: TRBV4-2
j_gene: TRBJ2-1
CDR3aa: CASSQQAGGPYNEQFF

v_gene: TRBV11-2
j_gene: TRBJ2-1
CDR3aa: CASSLRRGTWDNEQFF

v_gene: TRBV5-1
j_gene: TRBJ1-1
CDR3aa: CASATGVGTEAFF

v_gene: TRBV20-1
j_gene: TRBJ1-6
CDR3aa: CSARLGGGYSPLHF

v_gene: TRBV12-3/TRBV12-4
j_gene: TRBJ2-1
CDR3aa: CASTLEGEVNEQFF